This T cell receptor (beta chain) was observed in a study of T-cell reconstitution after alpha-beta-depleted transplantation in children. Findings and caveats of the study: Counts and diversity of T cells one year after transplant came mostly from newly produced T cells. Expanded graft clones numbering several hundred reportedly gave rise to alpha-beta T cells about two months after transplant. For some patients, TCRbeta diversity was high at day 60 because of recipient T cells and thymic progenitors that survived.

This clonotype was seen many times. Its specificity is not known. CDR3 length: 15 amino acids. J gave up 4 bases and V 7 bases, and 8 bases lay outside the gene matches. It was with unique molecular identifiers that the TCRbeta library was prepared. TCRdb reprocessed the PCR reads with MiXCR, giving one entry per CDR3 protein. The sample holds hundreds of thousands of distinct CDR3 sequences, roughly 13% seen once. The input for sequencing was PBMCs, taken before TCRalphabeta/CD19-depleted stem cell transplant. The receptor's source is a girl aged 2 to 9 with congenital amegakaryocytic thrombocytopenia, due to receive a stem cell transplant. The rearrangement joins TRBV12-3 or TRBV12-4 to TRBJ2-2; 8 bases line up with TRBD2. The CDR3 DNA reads TGTGCCAGCATCAGCGGGAGCGTCATCACCGGGGAGCTGTTTTTT. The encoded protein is CASISGSVITGELFF.